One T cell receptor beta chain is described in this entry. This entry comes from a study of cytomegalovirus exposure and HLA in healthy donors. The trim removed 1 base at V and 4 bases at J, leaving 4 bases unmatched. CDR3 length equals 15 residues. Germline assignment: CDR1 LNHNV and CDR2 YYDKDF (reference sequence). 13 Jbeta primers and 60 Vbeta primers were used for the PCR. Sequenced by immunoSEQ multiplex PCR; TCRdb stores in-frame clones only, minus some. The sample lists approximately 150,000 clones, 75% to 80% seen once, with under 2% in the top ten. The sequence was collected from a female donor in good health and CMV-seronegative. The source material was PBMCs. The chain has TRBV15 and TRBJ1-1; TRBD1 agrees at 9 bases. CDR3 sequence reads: CATSRAGTGTTEAFF. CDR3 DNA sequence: TGTGCCACCAGCAGAGCCGGGACAGGGACCACTGAAGCTTTCTTT.